A single T cell receptor beta chain is shown here with its context. The antigen it recognizes is unknown. Per-base quality was not reported, and no clone a single base away is much larger than it. Separate from the approximately 670-subject first cohort, the validation cohort of over 90 subjects was the group to which the donors belonged. This sample was included in a study of cytomegalovirus exposure and HLA in healthy donors (TCRdb year 2017). A note on the overall study: A later analysis indicated that the roughly 120 validation repertoires were generated on the platform also employed for the approximately 690 repertoires of the first cohort. The study aimed to test whether cataloging public T cell receptors could reveal signatures of past pathogen exposure. Along with the roughly 710-subject first cohort, a separate validation cohort of over a hundred different subjects was used. To predict cytomegalovirus infection status, the study combined high-throughput TCR immunosequencing, statistical association of individual TCRs with disease status, and machine learning.

The study at large found these results: Across donors, most TCR sequences were observed very rarely, whereas some public TCRs were present in many individuals. It was suggested by the authors that the approach could potentially be generalized to other disease states and immunological phenotypes. Of the cluster scores, around 95% were above 0 in a later analysis, which found that TCRs clustered in the first cohort also tended to co-occur in the 120 validation repertoires. The classifier was reported to diagnose cytomegalovirus status with high specificity and sensitivity in both the original cohort and the validation cohort. A few of the identified cytomegalovirus-associated TCR beta chains were confirmed in vitro to be specific for cytomegalovirus antigens. A total of 150 to 200 TCR beta chains were listed by the study as associated with cytomegalovirus. A later analysis had no HLA typing for the validation cohort, so co-occurrence there was scored across all 130 or so repertoires.

The CDR3 starts with the cysteine, ends with the phenylalanine, and has 15 residues. Only the CDR3 DNA stays, 45 bases, in frame from base 1. The germline V gene (reference sequence) supplies CDR1 SEHNR and CDR2 FQNEAQ. The V and J ends are trimmed by 3 bases and 1 base, leaving 12 bases between them. Libraries were prepared through the immunoSEQ multiplex PCR assay. Per the source publication's procedure: A statistical classification framework was built for diagnosing cytomegalovirus status from the catalog of TCR beta chain sequences. TCRdb took over this immuneACCESS table, retaining in-frame rearrangements with V and J assigned. Such tables are incomplete; in checked studies, under half of the missing clones stem from an unresolved V gene, and the remainder is unexplained. For V, J and clone size, that table is used; D and trimming come from the DNA. The sample table records 220,000 or so clones; just over 90% of these occur just once. The top ten clonotypes cover approximately 1% of the sample.

The TCR sequence derives from a woman aged 18-30 years in good health and CMV-seronegative. The rearrangement combines TRBV7-9 with TRBJ1-1; a tentative D match to TRBD1 spans 5 bases. Sequencing input: PBMCs. In nucleotides, the sequence is TGTGCCAGCAGCTTCGCAGGGTTCGGGAACACTGAAGCTTTCTTT. Its coded protein is CASSFAGFGNTEAFF.